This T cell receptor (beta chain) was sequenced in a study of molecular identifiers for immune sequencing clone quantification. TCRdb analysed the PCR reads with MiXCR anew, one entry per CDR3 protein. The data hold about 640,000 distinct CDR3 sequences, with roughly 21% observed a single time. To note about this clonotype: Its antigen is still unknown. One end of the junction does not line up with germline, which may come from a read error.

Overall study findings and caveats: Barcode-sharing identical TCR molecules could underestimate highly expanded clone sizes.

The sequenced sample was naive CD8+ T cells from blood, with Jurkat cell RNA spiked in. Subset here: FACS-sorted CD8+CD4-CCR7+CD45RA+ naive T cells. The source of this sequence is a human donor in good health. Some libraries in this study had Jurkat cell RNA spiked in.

CDR3 in amino acids: CASSLGWMSGGEGEAQYF. The CDR3 DNA reads TGTGCCAGCAGTTTAGGGTGGATGTCGGGGGGCGAGGGAGAGGCCCAGTACTTC. The J gene is TRBJ2-5, the V gene TRBV12-3 or TRBV12-4; perhaps TRBD2 as D (7 bases). The CDR3 is 18 amino acids.